The 8 T cell receptor beta chains below all came from one sample that was sequenced in a study of Ad26.COV2.S vaccination and SARS-CoV-2 variants. Libraries were prepared by immunoSEQ multiplex PCR; TCRdb keeps only in-frame clonotypes and omits some of them. The table includes about 680,000 clones, around 89% detected once. As for treatment: about 20 received Ad26.COV2.S at low or high dose, single or two shots; roughly five received placebo; per-sample allocation not given. Collection of samples fell on day 63 after the first vaccine or placebo injection. Specimen: peripheral blood, collected in a trial of Ad26.COV2.S vaccine versus placebo. The receptors here all came from a person between 18 and 60 years old who received the Ad26.COV2.S COVID-19 vaccine or a placebo.

The J gene is TRBJ1-2, the V gene TRBV5-1, with D possibly TRBD1 on 5 matching bases. Germline-derived CDR1 and CDR2 are SGHRS and YFSETQ. This CDR3 contains 14 residues. The V gene lost 0 bases and the J gene lost 8 bases, with 14 bases spanning the gap. DNA for the CDR3: TGCGCCAGCAGCTTGGACGAGGGTTGGGGCGGCTACACCTTC. It translates to CASSLDEGWGGYTF. Full variable domain (remainder filled in from reference TRBV5-1 and TRBJ1-2): KAGVTQTPRYLIKTRGQQVTLSCSPISGHRSVSWYQQTPGQGLQFLFEYFSETQRNKGNFPGRFSGRQFSNSRSEMNVSTLELGDSALYLCASSLDEGWGGYTFGSGTRLTVV.

This chain links TRBV5-8 with TRBJ1-4; a possible D gene is TRBD1 (6 bases). CDR1 SGHTS and CDR2 YDEGEE come from the germline V gene. V lost 4 bases, J lost 7 bases, and 17 bases lay in between. This CDR3 is 15 amino acids long. The CDR3 sequence: CASSREGGRGEKLFF. The CDR3 DNA reads TGTGCCAGCAGCCGGGAGGGGGGGCGCGGTGAAAAACTGTTTTTT.

This chain connects TRBV4-2 to TRBJ2-4; D is unclear. The V end lost 0 bases, the J end lost 5 bases, and 17 bases lay between the germline ends. Germline loops: CDR1 LGHNA, CDR2 YNFKEQ. This CDR3 comprises 17 residues. The CDR3 spells CASSQEWQTQPENIQYF. DNA of the CDR3: TGTGCCAGCAGCCAAGAGTGGCAGACTCAACCTGAAAACATTCAGTACTTC.

The chain has TRBV7-8 and TRBJ2-5; D is perhaps TRBD2 (6 bases). The CDR3 runs to 16 residues. Germline lookup yields CDR1 SGHVS and CDR2 FQNEAQ. V lost 2 bases, J lost 5 bases, and 18 bases lay in between. The DNA for the CDR3 is TGTGCCAGCAGCTTACTAAACGGACTGGGGAGGGAGACCCAGTACTTC. Encoded protein: CASSLLNGLGRETQYF.

Only one count was recorded for this clone. The J gene is TRBJ1-5, the V gene TRBV18; 7 positions agree with TRBD1. There are 15 residues in the CDR3. The germline CDR1 and CDR2 sequences are KGHSH and LQKENI. The V segment lost 2 bases and the J segment 7 bases; nucleotides outside the gene matches: 8. The CDR3 nucleotides read TGTGCCAGCTCACCAGGGACAGAGGGGAGACAGCCCCAGCATTTT. Translating it yields CASSPGTEGRQPQHF. The variable domain in full, with the rest retrieved from reference TRBV18 and TRBJ1-5, is NAGVMQNPRHLVRRRGQEARLRCSPMKGHSHVYWYRQLPEEGLKFMVYLQKENIIDESGMPKERFSAEFPKEGPSILRIQQVVRGDSAAYFCASSPGTEGRQPQHFGDGTRLSIL.

The genes are TRBV21-1 and TRBJ2-7; TRBD2, the table's D call, was not compared with the DNA. TRBV21-1 constitutes a pseudogene. This CDR3 has 13 amino acids. CDR3 nucleotides: TGTGCCAGCCGGCGCGGATGGGGGGACGAGCAGTACTTC. It translates to CASRRGWGDEQYF.

The rearrangement uses TRBV3-1 (or the pseudogene TRBV3-2) and TRBJ2-2; weak D call: TRBD2 (6 bases). V gave up 6 bases and J gave up 2 bases, with 22 bases separating them. The germline V gene has CDR1 LGHDT and CDR2 YNNKEL (reference sequence). This CDR3 comprises 18 residues. The CDR3 reads CASSRILTGLTNTGELFF. CDR3 coding DNA: TGTGCCAGCAGTCGGATCCTTACGGGACTTACTAACACCGGGGAGCTGTTTTTT.

The chain carries TRBV19 and TRBJ1-2; no clear D. CDR1 LNHDA and CDR2 SQIVND come from the germline V gene (reference sequence). The CDR3 is made up of 15 amino acids. V was trimmed by 0 bases and J by 4 bases, leaving 12 bases between them. Here the CDR3 DNA reads TGTGCCAGTAGTATAGATCCTGGCAGAGCCTATGGCTACACCTTC. This sequence encodes CASSIDPGRAYGYTF.